This TCR beta chain was documented in a study of HIV-infected children after antiretroviral therapy interruption. As to this clonotype: Antigen specificity is unknown.

Study-level results: By the end of treatment interruption, naive CD4+ clonality (Gini) increased.

Treatment denoted: PENTA 11 planned treatment interruption arm or continuous ART arm. Samples needed at least 5 million viable cryopreserved PBMCs. The CDR3 has 14 residues. Germline V CDR1 and CDR2: LNHNV, YYDKDF (reference sequence). Trimming left V 0 bases short and J 1 base short, with 6 bases between. RNA-based 3' RACE libraries used unique molecular identifiers. TCRdb reprocessed the 3' RACE reads with MiXCR, giving one entry per CDR3 protein. Of about 89,000 distinct CDR3 sequences listed, about 6.9% are singletons. V usage is TRBV15 and J usage is TRBJ1-1; D is unclear. The clonotype was recovered from a pool of human donors with HIV. This specimen was CD45RA+ CD4+ T cells from PBMCs, pooled from several time points, taken from a donor given antiretroviral therapy, either interrupted or continuous. Subset here: naive CD4+ CD45RA+ CD45RO- T cells. CDR3 residues: CATSRDNQNTEAFF. The CDR3 nucleotides are TGTGCCACCAGCAGAGATAACCAGAACACTGAAGCTTTCTTT.